Following are 13 T cell receptor beta chains from one sample sequenced in a study of blood T cell repertoires in COVID-19. The method was immunoSEQ multiplex PCR; TCRdb's version includes in-frame clones alone and lacks a portion of them. The table lists a few hundred thousand clones, 65% to 90% of them singletons. Sequences were obtained from peripheral blood. The receptors were sampled from a human donor in a cohort sampled during active COVID-19.

The genes are TRBV27 and TRBJ1-2; D is ambiguous. CDR3 size: 13 residues. In germline, CDR1 is MNHEY, CDR2 SMNVEV (reference sequence). V lost 3 bases and J 4 bases, leaving 9 bases between the germline ends. CDR3 DNA: TGTGCCAGCAGTTTCTCAGGCATCTATGGCTACACCTTC. It translates to CASSFSGIYGYTF.

The chain links TRBV5-1 to TRBJ1-2; D is possibly TRBD1 (6 bases). The CDR3 extends over 12 amino acids. Looked up from germline, CDR1 is SGHRS and CDR2 is YFSETQ. Trimming stripped 4 bases from V and 4 bases from J, with 8 bases between. The CDR3 region has the DNA TGCGCCAGCAGCCAGGACAGCTATGGCTACACCTTC. It specifies CASSQDSYGYTF.

The genes are TRBV27 and TRBJ1-5; unclear D gene. CDR1 is MNHEY, CDR2 SMNVEV, per germline (reference sequence). The V end was cut by 2 bases, the J end by 7 bases, with 9 bases between. The CDR3 length is 13 residues. The CDR3 DNA is TGTGCCAGCAGTTTACGCGGAAAGCAGCCCCAGCATTTT. This sequence encodes CASSLRGKQPQHF.

The chain links TRBV30 to TRBJ1-5; D is perhaps TRBD1 (5 bases). Per germline, CDR1 GTSNPN and CDR2 SVGIG (reference sequence). The V end lost 2 bases, the J end lost 3 bases, and 17 bases lay between the germline ends. The CDR3 has 16 amino acids. CDR3 sequence (DNA): TGTGCCTGGAGTCCCCCGGCTCCAGGGTTCAATCAGCCCCAGCATTTT. It encodes CAWSPPAPGFNQPQHF.

The chain recombines TRBV9 with TRBJ1-1; possibly TRBD1 for D (6 bases). The CDR3 runs 15 residues. Between the trimmed V and J ends, which lost 4 bases and 2 bases, there was a span of 15 bases. Germline CDR1 is SGDLS and CDR2 is YYNGEE. CDR3 sequence: CASSPQGQINTEAFF. CDR3 coding DNA: TGTGCCAGCAGCCCCCAAGGACAGATTAACACTGAAGCTTTCTTT.

The chain uses TRBV27 and TRBJ1-4; 9 positions agree with TRBD1. Germline V lookup: CDR1 MNHEY, CDR2 SMNVEV (reference sequence). The CDR3 is 15 residues long. V lost 5 bases, J lost 8 bases, and 9 bases stayed unmatched. CDR3 DNA sequence: TGTGCCAGCAGTACCCGGGACAGGGCTCGGGAAAAACTGTTTTTT. It specifies CASSTRDRAREKLFF.

V gene TRBV29-1 combines with J gene TRBJ2-7; 11 bases fit TRBD1. The germline gives CDR1 SQVTM, CDR2 ANQGSEA. The junction had 9 bases not matched to a gene; V was cut back by 4 bases and J by 7 bases. This CDR3 region has 14 residues. Written as DNA, the CDR3 is TGCAGCGTTGTAGGACAGGGGGCCTCTGGGGAGCAGTACTTC. Its protein product is CSVVGQGASGEQYF.

The rearrangement uses TRBV5-4 and TRBJ2-4, with TRBD2 identical over 7 bases. Germline values: CDR1 SGHNT, CDR2 YYREEE (reference sequence). V trimming: 1 base; J trimming: 3 bases; junction bases outside the gene matches: 1. The length of the CDR3 is 14 residues. CDR3 residues: CASSLWEGKNIQYF. As DNA, the CDR3 is TGTGCCAGCAGCTTGTGGGAGGGCAAAAACATTCAGTACTTC.

The chain has TRBV7-2 and TRBJ2-4; TRBD2 aligns across 8 bases. The CDR3 spans 15 residues. CDR1 and CDR2 from the germline V gene are SGHTA and FQGNSA. The V segment lost 6 bases and the J segment 6 bases; nucleotides outside the gene matches: 10. CDR3 loop: CASRFNSGVRNIQYF. The DNA of the CDR3 is TGTGCCAGCAGATTCAATAGCGGGGTTAGAAACATTCAGTACTTC.

The chain recombines TRBV3-1 (or the pseudogene TRBV3-2) with TRBJ2-3; D is possibly TRBD2 (5 bases). The CDR3 consists of 14 residues. The germline V gene has CDR1 LGHDT and CDR2 YNNKEL (reference sequence). V lost 6 bases and J 4 bases, leaving 14 bases between the germline ends. DNA of the CDR3: TGTGCCAGCAGGACGCTAGCTGGGGCAGATACGCAGTATTTT. Translation gives CASRTLAGADTQYF.

The chain has TRBV19 and TRBJ1-3; 7 positions match TRBD1. The CDR3 is 15 residues long. V was clipped by 7 bases and J by 4 bases; unmatched bases: 10. Per the germline V gene, CDR1 is LNHDA and CDR2 is SQIVND (reference sequence). Here the CDR3 reads CASTRQGAGGNTIYF. DNA for the CDR3: TGTGCCAGTACCAGACAGGGTGCTGGAGGAAACACCATATATTTT.

The chain carries TRBV4-1 and TRBJ1-6, with 7 positions matching TRBD1. Germline V gene sequence: CDR1 MGHRA, CDR2 YSYEKL. Trimming at V came to 1 base and at J to 2 bases, leaving 8 bases not matched to a gene. CDR3 length: 18 amino acids. CDR3 sequence reads: CASSQGGQLGAYNSPLHF. CDR3 bases: TGCGCCAGCAGCCAAGGGGGACAGTTGGGGGCCTATAATTCACCCCTCCACTTT.

The rearrangement uses TRBV10-3 and TRBJ1-1; D ambiguous. Trimming stripped 3 bases from V and 9 bases from J, with 14 bases between. This CDR3 is built from 13 residues. Germline V lookup: CDR1 ENHRY, CDR2 SYGVKD. The CDR3 is CAISEEGSWKAFF. CDR3 DNA sequence: TGTGCCATCAGTGAAGAGGGCTCCTGGAAAGCTTTCTTT.